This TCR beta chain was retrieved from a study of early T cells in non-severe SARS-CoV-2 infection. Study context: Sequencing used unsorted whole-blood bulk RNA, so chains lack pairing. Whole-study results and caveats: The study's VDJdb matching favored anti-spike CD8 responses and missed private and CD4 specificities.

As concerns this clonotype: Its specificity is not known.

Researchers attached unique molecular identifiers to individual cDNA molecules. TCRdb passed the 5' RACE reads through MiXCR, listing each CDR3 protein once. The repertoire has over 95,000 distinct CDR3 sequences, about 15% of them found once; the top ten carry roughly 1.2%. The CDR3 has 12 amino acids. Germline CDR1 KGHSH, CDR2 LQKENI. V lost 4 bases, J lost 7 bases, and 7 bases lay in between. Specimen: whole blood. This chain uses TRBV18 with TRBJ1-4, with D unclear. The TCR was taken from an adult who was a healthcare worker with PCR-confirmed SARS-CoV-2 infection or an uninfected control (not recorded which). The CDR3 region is CASSRSAEKLFF. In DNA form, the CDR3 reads TGTGCCAGCTCACGTTCGGCTGAAAAACTGTTTTTT.